This is a list of T cell receptor beta chains from one sample in a study of T cell changes during pregnancy in multiple sclerosis. The repertoire was sequenced with immunoSEQ multiplex PCR; TCRdb's copy has only in-frame clones and lacks some. The sample has under 70,000 clones, around nine tenths seen once. The material sequenced was CD4+ T cells from peripheral blood mononuclear cells, taken after pregnancy. These receptors all stem from a female donor with multiple sclerosis, enrolled in a pregnancy study. CDR3s include the opening cysteine and the closing phenylalanine or tryptophan. The D gene is left open where the match is weak. Expanded clones get a size class; other rows say once, few or many, or leave the size out.

d_call | j_call | v_call | clone_size | cdr3_nt | cdr3_aa
TRBD1 | TRBJ1-3 | TRBV7-9 | - | TGTGCCAGCAGCTCAGGACAGGCTCGCTCTGGAAACACCATATATTTT | CASSSGQARSGNTIYF
TRBD2 | TRBJ2-5 | TRBV11-2 | - | TGTGCCAGCAGCTCCCCGGGGGGAGGGGAGACCCAGTACTTC | CASSSPGGGETQYF
- | TRBJ1-2 | TRBV19 | - | TGTGCCAGTAGTATTGGGCAGGGGTTGGATGGCTACACCTTC | CASSIGQGLDGYTF
- | TRBJ2-2 | TRBV27 | - | TGTGCCAGCAGATGGGACTCGAACACCGGGGAGCTGTTTTTT | CASRWDSNTGELFF
TRBD1 | TRBJ2-1 | TRBV18 | - | TGTGCCAGCTCACTTCGACAGGGAAAATCGGACCATCAGTTCTTC | CASSLRQGKSDHQFF
TRBD2 | TRBJ2-3 | TRBV2 | - | TGTGCCAGCAGCTCAAAGCGGGGGGTAGGGACAGATACGCAGTATTTT | CASSSKRGVGTDTQYF
TRBD1 | TRBJ2-7 | TRBV10-3 | - | TGTGCCATCGGACTTCCCGGGACAGGGGTATTCTACGAGCAGTACTTC | CAIGLPGTGVFYEQYF
- | TRBJ2-3 | TRBV7-8 | - | TGTGCCAGCAGGATCGGGACTAGCACAGATACGCAGTATTTT | CASRIGTSTDTQYF
TRBD2 | TRBJ2-5 | TRBV5-1 | - | TGCGCCAGCAGACCTATGACTAGCGGGGGAGAGACCCAGTACTTC | CASRPMTSGGETQYF
- | TRBJ2-3 | TRBV7-2 | - | TGTGCCAGCAGCTTTGACGTGGCGGGAGATACGCAGTATTTT | CASSFDVAGDTQYF
TRBD1 | TRBJ1-2 | TRBV29-1 | - | TGCAGCGTGGGACAGGGCGACAACTATGGCTACACCTTC | CSVGQGDNYGYTF
TRBD1 | TRBJ2-5 | TRBV29-1 | - | TGCAGCGTTTCGGGACAGGAAGAGACCCAGTACTTC | CSVSGQEETQYF
- | TRBJ2-1 | TRBV28 | once | TGTGCCAGTTCCGGGGAGGGGGTCGATGAGCAGTTCTTC | CASSGEGVDEQFF
- | TRBJ1-5 | TRBV5-1 | - | TGCGCCAGCAGGTTGGACAGCTCCAATCAGCCCCAGCATTTT | CASRLDSSNQPQHF
- | TRBJ2-2 | TRBV5-1 | - | TGCGCCAGCAGCTTAGGGGCGGGGTCGAACACCGGGGAGCTGTTTTTT | CASSLGAGSNTGELFF
TRBD1 | TRBJ1-2 | TRBV30 | once | TGTGCCTGGAGTCTACCAGGGGGTGGCTACACCTTC | CAWSLPGGGYTF
TRBD1 | TRBJ1-5 | TRBV2 | - | TGTGCCAGCAGTCAACAGGGGAGTCAGCCCCAGCATTTT | CASSQQGSQPQHF
TRBD1 | TRBJ1-2 | TRBV7-2 | - | TGTGCCAGCAGCGATCAAGGGACAGGAGGAGGCTACACCTTC | CASSDQGTGGGYTF
TRBD1 | TRBJ1-5 | TRBV5-1 | - | TGCGCCAGCAGCTTCGGACAGGGGAATCAGCCCCAGCATTTT | CASSFGQGNQPQHF
TRBD2 | TRBJ2-1 | TRBV6-6 | - | TGTGCCAGCAGCTCCGGCAGCGGGAGGGCCTACAATGAGCAGTTCTTC | CASSSGSGRAYNEQFF
TRBD2 | TRBJ2-3 | TRBV7-3 | - | TGTGCCAGCAGCTTAAATGGCGGGGGGGGCACAGATACGCAGTATTTT | CASSLNGGGGTDTQYF
TRBD2 | TRBJ2-1 | TRBV27 | - | TGTGCCAGCAGTCCTTTGACTAGCGGGAGGGCCGGCTCCTACAATGAGCAGTTCTTC | CASSPLTSGRAGSYNEQFF
TRBD1 | TRBJ2-7 | TRBV9 | - | TGTGCCAGCAGCGGGACAGGGGGCGAGCAGTACTTC | CASSGTGGEQYF
- | TRBJ1-1 | TRBV2 | once | TGTGCCAGCAGTGAAGAGGAGGGCACTGAAGCTTTCTTT | CASSEEEGTEAFF
- | TRBJ2-2 | TRBV4-2 | - | TGTGCCAGCAGCCAAGGCAGAACAGGCTCCGGGGAGCTGTTTTTT | CASSQGRTGSGELFF
- | TRBJ2-2 | TRBV7-3 | - | TGTGCCAGCAGCCGACTAGCGAACACCGGGGAGCTGTTTTTT | CASSRLANTGELFF
- | TRBJ1-5 | TRBV28 | - | TGTGCCAGCATCTCGGACACCTATCAGCCCCAGCATTTT | CASISDTYQPQHF
TRBD1 | TRBJ1-1 | TRBV2 | - | TGTGCCAGCACTACAGACAGGGGCACTGAAGCTTTCTTT | CASTTDRGTEAFF
- | TRBJ2-3 | TRBV9 | - | TGTGCCAGCAGCGTAGATCCCACTAGCACAGATACGCAGTATTTT | CASSVDPTSTDTQYF